The 14 T cell receptor beta chains given below trace back to one sample, sequenced in a study of T cell repertoires in cytomegalovirus infection. Their antigens remain unidentified. TCRdb independently ran MiXCR on the reads; one entry per CDR3 protein. The table shows 900,000 to 950,000 distinct CDR3 sequences, with about 33% occurring only once. Sequences were derived from cultured CD8+ T cells from PBMCs, sampled from culture after CMV antigen stimulation. The receptor set was obtained from a human donor in good health (CMV status not recorded). Some clones in this sample may be carry-over from other donors' samples.

This clonotype has only a few counts. CDR3 nucleotides: TGTGCCAGCAGTTTATCCAAGGGACTAGCGGGGGCGAGCTCCTACAATGAGCAGTTCTTC. Amino acid sequence: CASSLSKGLAGASSYNEQFF. The chain joins TRBV12-3 or TRBV12-4 to TRBJ2-1; 14 positions match TRBD2. The V gene end was trimmed by 2 bases and the J gene end by 0 bases; junction bases not matched to a gene: 9. This CDR3 region has 20 residues.

The chain carries TRBV6-6 and TRBJ1-1; D not certain. CDR3 size: 13 residues. CDR1 and CDR2 (germline): MNHNY, SVGAGI (reference sequence). Trimming took off 2 bases at V and 5 bases at J, with 9 bases between the two ends. The CDR3 reads CASSYEGQTEAFF. Written as DNA, the CDR3 is TGTGCCAGCAGTTACGAGGGTCAGACTGAAGCTTTCTTT.

The V gene is TRBV6-2 or TRBV6-3, the J gene TRBJ2-1; 10 positions agree with TRBD2. V shed 5 bases, J shed 2 bases, and the junction held 15 bases outside the gene matches. CDR3 size: 19 residues. Germline-derived CDR1 and CDR2 are MNHEY and SVGEGT. The CDR3 DNA reads as TGTGCCAGCAGTAATCCACTTCCCTTGAGCGGGGGGGCCTACAATGAGCAGTTCTTC. Protein product: CASSNPLPLSGGAYNEQFF.

This chain uses TRBV7-6 with TRBJ1-2; the D is unclear. The germline V gene has CDR1 SGHVS and CDR2 FNYEAQ. Between the trimmed V and J ends, which lost 2 bases and 5 bases, there was a span of 12 bases. The CDR3 has 14 amino acids. The CDR3 DNA is TGTGCCAGCAGCTTAAATGGGGTGCGGTATGGCTACACCTTC. It specifies CASSLNGVRYGYTF.

The rearrangement links TRBV12-3 or TRBV12-4 to TRBJ2-7, with TRBD1 identical over 7 bases. V lost 2 bases, J lost 3 bases, and 4 bases stayed unmatched. This CDR3 spans 14 amino acids. This CDR3 is CASSLPGGNYEQYF. CDR3 in DNA: TGTGCCAGCAGTTTACCAGGGGGTAACTACGAGCAGTACTTC.

The CDR3 loop reads CASSLDWGQGMDEQFF. CDR3 nucleotide sequence: TGTGCCAGCAGCTTGGATTGGGGACAGGGAATGGATGAGCAGTTCTTC. The chain is built from TRBV5-6 and TRBJ2-1; 9 bases line up with TRBD1. V lost 0 bases, J lost 8 bases, and 9 bases stayed unmatched. There are 16 residues in the CDR3. Germline V gives CDR1 SGHDT, CDR2 YYEEEE. The full variable domain, its missing parts supplied by reference TRBV5-6 and TRBJ2-1, is DAGVTQSPTHLIKTRGQQVTLRCSPKSGHDTVSWYQQALGQGPQFIFQYYEEEERQRGNFPDRFSGHQFPNYSSELNVNALLLGDSALYLCASSLDWGQGMDEQFFGPGTRLTVL.

This clonotype has at least ten counts. The genes are TRBV6-1 and TRBJ1-2; D unresolved. V shed 7 bases and J shed 4 bases, with 7 bases lying between them. Germline V lookup: CDR1 MNHNS, CDR2 SASEGT. The CDR3 sequence is 11 residues long. The CDR3 bases are TGTGCCAGCATAGAGGGCTATGGCTACACCTTC. Translation gives CASIEGYGYTF.

As DNA, the CDR3 is TGCAGTGCCCCCCCAGGAGGACTAGCGGGGGGGCTTTACAATGAGCAGTTCTTC. Protein: CSAPPGGLAGGLYNEQFF. The chain combines TRBV20-1 with TRBJ2-1; 15 nucleotides match TRBD2. Per germline, CDR1 DFQATT and CDR2 SNEGSKA (reference sequence). The CDR3 is 18 residues long. V trimming: 6 bases; J trimming: 4 bases; junction bases outside the gene matches: 13.

The chain couples TRBV7-9 to TRBJ2-7, with D possibly being TRBD1 or TRBD2 (6 bases each). The V and J ends lost 4 bases and 0 bases respectively, with 13 bases between them. The CDR3 has 15 residues. Germline CDR1 reads SEHNR; CDR2 reads FQNEAQ (reference sequence). The CDR3 nucleotides are TGTGCCAGCAGCTATTCGGGGGCAAACTCCTACGAGCAGTACTTC. It specifies CASSYSGANSYEQYF.

V is TRBV6-2 or TRBV6-3 and J is TRBJ1-2; TRBD1 aligns across 7 bases. Trimming removed 4 bases from V and 6 bases from J; junction bases left unmatched: 14. Germline V CDR1 and CDR2: MNHEY, SVGEGT. The CDR3 extends over 16 amino acids. The CDR3 region is CASSSHLPRTGHGYTF. In DNA form, the CDR3 reads TGTGCCAGCAGTTCTCACCTCCCGCGGACAGGCCATGGCTACACCTTC.

V and J are TRBV7-6 and TRBJ2-7; D possibly corresponds to TRBD1 (5 bases). From germline, CDR1 is SGHVS and CDR2 FNYEAQ. The CDR3 runs to 13 residues. With 2 bases removed from V and 6 bases from J, the gap between germline ends came to 11 bases. The CDR3 spells CASSLQGLGEQYV. The CDR3 DNA sequence: TGTGCCAGCAGCTTACAGGGTTTGGGCGAGCAGTACGTC.

The chain uses TRBV5-6 and TRBJ1-2; D might be TRBD1 (6 bases). CDR3 length equals 11 residues. Trimming removed 2 bases from V and 10 bases from J, with 9 bases in between. CDR1 and CDR2 from the germline V gene are SGHDT and YYEEEE. The CDR3 region is CASSFGGDYTF. The CDR3, as DNA: TGTGCCAGCAGCTTCGGGGGCGACTACACCTTC.

This clonotype was recorded at least ten times. The V call is TRBV7-8, the J call TRBJ2-5, with 8 bases aligning to TRBD1. This CDR3 region has 17 residues. Germline lookup yields CDR1 SGHVS and CDR2 FQNEAQ. V lost 2 bases, J lost 1 base, and 9 bases stayed unmatched. CDR3 amino acids: CASSLYVRQGSQETQYF. CDR3 DNA: TGTGCCAGCAGCTTATACGTGAGACAGGGGTCCCAAGAGACCCAGTACTTC.

The chain employs TRBV24-1 and TRBJ1-4, with D possibly being TRBD1 (5 bases). Germline values: CDR1 KGHDR, CDR2 SFDVKD. V dropped 6 bases and J dropped 0 bases, with 10 bases sitting between them. This CDR3 has 15 residues. CDR3 nucleotide sequence: TGTGCCACCAGTAAGGGGAGTGCAACTAATGAAAAACTGTTTTTT. Translating it yields CATSKGSATNEKLFF.